The 20 T cell receptor beta chains below come from one sample, sequenced in a study of blood T cell repertoires in COVID-19. Method: immunoSEQ multiplex PCR; TCRdb's copy keeps in-frame clones and lacks some. Of around 58,000 clones listed, roughly 90% are singletons. Sequencing input: peripheral blood. These TCRs come from a man aged 55 to 70 with active COVID-19.

V usage is TRBV7-3 and J usage is TRBJ2-2; D perhaps matches TRBD1 (5 bases). This CDR3 spans 15 amino acids. V gave up 2 bases and J gave up 5 bases, with 12 bases separating them. Germline V gene lookup returns CDR1 SGHTA and CDR2 FQGTGA. The CDR3 spells CASSLSRAETGELFF. The DNA for the CDR3 is TGTGCCAGCAGCTTATCCAGGGCGGAGACCGGGGAGCTGTTTTTT.

The V gene is TRBV4-1, the J gene TRBJ1-3; D gene uncertain. Trimming shortened V by 0 bases and J by 0 bases, and 9 bases separated the two germline ends. Germline values: CDR1 MGHRA, CDR2 YSYEKL. This CDR3 is 16 amino acids long. In DNA form, the CDR3 reads TGCGCCAGCAGCCAAGAGGAGACTAACTCTGGAAACACCATATATTTT. Translation gives CASSQEETNSGNTIYF.

This clone appeared once. This rearrangement joins TRBV19 to TRBJ1-4, with TRBD1 matching 7 bases. CDR1 LNHDA and CDR2 SQIVND come from the germline V gene (reference sequence). The junction had 9 bases not matched to a gene; V was cut back by 5 bases and J by 6 bases. The CDR3 runs to 15 residues. CDR3: CASSSGQATYEKLFF. CDR3 nucleotides: TGTGCCAGTAGTTCCGGACAGGCCACCTATGAAAAACTGTTTTTT.

The rearrangement joins TRBV4-3 to TRBJ2-5, with 9 bases lining up with TRBD2. The CDR3 length is 15 residues. CDR1 is LGHNA and CDR2 is YSLEER in the germline V gene. Trimming removed 3 bases from V and 5 bases from J; junction bases left unmatched: 7. As DNA, the CDR3 is TGCGCCAGCAGCCACGGGACTAGCAATTCGGAGACCCAGTACTTC. Its protein product is CASSHGTSNSETQYF.

This rearrangement joins TRBV3-1 (or the pseudogene TRBV3-2) to TRBJ2-5, with D possibly TRBD1 on 6 matching bases. Germline-derived CDR1 and CDR2 are LGHDT and YNNKEL (reference sequence). V was clipped by 3 bases and J by 5 bases, with 22 bases between them. The length of the CDR3 is 17 residues. In nucleotides, the CDR3 is TGTGCCAGCAGCCAGGAAACCCCGGGACACCCTAGGGAGACCCAGTACTTC. Residues: CASSQETPGHPRETQYF.

The gene calls are TRBV19 and TRBJ2-1; weak D call: TRBD1 (5 bases). Germline V CDR1 and CDR2: LNHDA, SQIVND (reference sequence). The V and J ends lost 4 bases and 0 bases respectively, with 16 bases between them. The CDR3 length is 17 residues. The CDR3, as DNA: TGTGCCAGTAGTAAGGACCTAAGGGGCAGCTCCTACAATGAGCAGTTCTTC. Its protein is CASSKDLRGSSYNEQFF.

This rearrangement joins TRBV7-2 to TRBJ2-2; D might be TRBD2 (5 bases). CDR1 and CDR2 from the germline V gene are SGHTA and FQGNSA. CDR3 length equals 15 residues. With 8 bases removed from V and 2 bases from J, the gap between germline ends came to 15 bases. As DNA, the CDR3 is TGTGCCAGCGACGCCATCGGAGGAAACACCGGGGAGCTGTTTTTT. It translates to CASDAIGGNTGELFF.

The rearrangement uses TRBV6-5 and TRBJ1-6, with D perhaps matching TRBD1 (5 bases). The germline V gene has CDR1 MNHEY and CDR2 SVGAGI. This CDR3 spans 13 amino acids. Trimming stripped 5 bases from V and 7 bases from J, with 9 bases between. CDR3 loop: CASSNDRNSPLHF. The CDR3 DNA reads TGTGCCAGCAGTAATGACAGAAATTCACCCCTCCACTTT.

The rearrangement uses TRBV5-1 and TRBJ2-3, with 8 bases matching TRBD2. With V trimmed by 4 bases and J by 1 base, 5 bases remained unmatched. From germline, CDR1 is SGHRS and CDR2 YFSETQ. CDR3 length: 15 residues. The CDR3 DNA sequence: TGCGCCAGCAGCGCCCTGACTAGCGGCACAGATACGCAGTATTTT. Residues: CASSALTSGTDTQYF.

The chain combines TRBV10-3 with TRBJ1-2; D is possibly TRBD1 (5 bases). The ends were cut back, 4 bases at V and 8 bases at J, with 14 bases in the middle. The CDR3 contains 13 residues. CDR1 and CDR2 (germline): ENHRY, SYGVKD. The CDR3 DNA sequence: TGTGCCATCAGTGCAGGGCGGGAGGTGGGCTACACCTTC. Translating it yields CAISAGREVGYTF.

This rearrangement joins TRBV27 to TRBJ1-5, with D unclear. There are 14 residues in the CDR3. V was clipped by 3 bases and J by 6 bases, with 12 bases between them. Germline V gives CDR1 MNHEY, CDR2 SMNVEV (reference sequence). Written as DNA, the CDR3 is TGTGCCAGCAGTTTGGGAGGGCTGACTCAGCCCCAGCATTTT. It specifies CASSLGGLTQPQHF.

This chain's CDR3 is CASSQDARWYSEAFF. CDR3 coding DNA: TGTGCCAGCAGCCAAGATGCCCGGTGGTATTCGGAAGCTTTCTTT. This chain links TRBV14 with TRBJ1-1; D call uncertain. Germline V gene data show CDR1 as SGHDN and CDR2 as FVKESK. The CDR3 consists of 15 residues. The ends were cut back, 0 bases at V and 8 bases at J, with 16 bases in the middle.

The V and J genes are TRBV7-8 and TRBJ1-5; no firm D call. V was shortened by 5 bases and J by 0 bases, with 14 bases between the two germline ends. The CDR3 has 16 amino acids. CDR1 is SGHVS, CDR2 FQNEAQ, per germline. CDR3 protein: CASSQRDPLSNQPQHF. DNA for the CDR3: TGTGCCAGCAGCCAACGGGATCCACTTAGCAATCAGCCCCAGCATTTT.

The genes are TRBV12-3 or TRBV12-4 and TRBJ1-4; D might be TRBD1 (6 bases). The germline V and J ends were trimmed by 10 bases and 5 bases, with 14 bases remaining between them. CDR3 length: 13 amino acids. The CDR3 region has the DNA TGTGCCACCAGACAGGTGACGAATGAAAAACTGTTTTTT. Translation: CATRQVTNEKLFF.

In this sample, this clone turned up a few times. The V gene is TRBV6-2 or TRBV6-3, the J gene TRBJ1-5; the match to TRBD1 covers 9 bases. The germline V gene encodes CDR1 MNHEY and CDR2 SVGEGT. Trimming cost V 6 bases and J 0 bases; bases outside gene matches: 9. The CDR3 is 17 residues long. This CDR3 reads CASSLGQGFNSNQPQHF. CDR3 DNA: TGTGCCAGCAGCCTGGGACAGGGTTTTAATAGCAATCAGCCCCAGCATTTT.

This clone was recorded once. V and J are TRBV29-1 and TRBJ2-3; TRBD2 agrees at 12 bases. J lost 3 bases, V lost 8 bases, and 9 bases had no gene match. The CDR3 totals 15 residues. Looked up from germline, CDR1 is SQVTM and CDR2 is ANQGSEA. The CDR3 reads CSLRAGTSGTDTQYF. The CDR3 coding sequence is TGCAGCCTTCGAGCCGGGACTAGCGGGACAGATACGCAGTATTTT.

CDR3 amino acids: CAISAGGLAGDEQFF. DNA for the CDR3: TGTGCCATCAGCGCCGGGGGACTAGCGGGAGACGAGCAGTTCTTC. The chain is built from TRBV10-3 and TRBJ2-1; 14 bases map to TRBD2. Germline-derived CDR1 and CDR2 are ENHRY and SYGVKD. The CDR3 totals 15 residues. V shed 6 bases and J 10 bases; nucleotides not matched to a gene: 8.

This clone was seen a single time. The chain employs TRBV7-9 and TRBJ1-1; D might be TRBD1 (5 bases). The CDR3 runs 13 residues. CDR1 and CDR2 from the germline V gene are SEHNR and FQNEAQ (reference sequence). Trimming removed 5 bases from V and 6 bases from J, with 13 bases in between. Here the CDR3 DNA reads TGTGCCAGCAGCGAAATGCGGGACGCTGAAGCTTTCTTT. Amino acid sequence: CASSEMRDAEAFF.

The chain joins TRBV28 to TRBJ2-7; D is ambiguous. The germline V and J ends were trimmed by 4 bases and 2 bases, with 15 bases remaining between them. The germline CDR1 and CDR2 sequences are MDHEN and SYDVKM. The CDR3 extends over 15 amino acids. The CDR3 sequence is CASSSPTGRTYEQYF. In DNA, the CDR3 is TGTGCCAGCAGTTCGCCGACGGGTAGGACCTACGAGCAGTACTTC.

This clone showed up just once. CDR3 loop: CASSQGPGSGQETQYF. The CDR3 nucleotides are TGTGCCAGCAGCCAAGGCCCTGGGAGCGGCCAAGAGACCCAGTACTTC. V is TRBV3-1 (or the pseudogene TRBV3-2) and J is TRBJ2-5; a possible D gene is TRBD2 (5 bases). The germline V gene has CDR1 LGHDT and CDR2 YNNKEL (reference sequence). Trimming took 1 base from V and 1 from J, leaving 13 bases between them. The CDR3 contains 16 residues.